What follows are 15 T cell receptor beta chains derived from one specimen sequenced in a study of blood T cell repertoires in COVID-19. Assay used: immunoSEQ multiplex PCR; TCRdb lists only in-frame clones, some missing. This sample has 45,000 to 70,000 clones, with around 80% found just once. Sequenced input: peripheral blood. These receptors were taken from a woman aged 80 or over with acute or convalescent COVID-19.

The chain couples TRBV28 to TRBJ2-7; 7 bases line up with TRBD2. Germline trimming cut 7 bases from V and 6 bases from J; bases unmatched to any gene: 12. This CDR3 is 14 amino acids long. Looked up from germline, CDR1 is MDHEN and CDR2 is SYDVKM. CDR3 DNA sequence: TGTGCCAGCACCTGGGGGGGTGGCAGAACCGAGCAGTACTTC. As protein: CASTWGGGRTEQYF.

This chain joins TRBV7-8 and TRBJ2-7; D perhaps matches TRBD2 (7 bases). Trimming took off 8 bases at V and 4 bases at J, with 15 bases between the two ends. CDR3 size: 13 residues. Germline loops: CDR1 SGHVS, CDR2 FQNEAQ. The CDR3 sequence is CASPRGLRYEQYF. For the CDR3, the DNA is TGTGCCAGCCCCAGGGGACTAAGGTACGAGCAGTACTTC.

This clone was counted only a few times. The chain recombines TRBV27 with TRBJ1-1, with D maybe TRBD1 (6 bases). V was clipped by 7 bases and J by 4 bases, with 16 bases between them. The length of the CDR3 is 14 residues. From germline, CDR1 is MNHEY and CDR2 SMNVEV (reference sequence). CDR3 bases: TGTGCCAGCACCCGAACGGGGGGCGCCACTGAAGCTTTCTTT. Translated, it gives CASTRTGGATEAFF.

V usage is TRBV5-4 and J usage is TRBJ1-6; D remains ambiguous. The length of the CDR3 is 14 residues. The germline CDR1 and CDR2 sequences are SGHNT and YYREEE (reference sequence). Trimming removed 3 bases at V and 8 bases at J, with 12 bases between. For the CDR3, the DNA is TGTGCCAGCAGCTACGGGTGGCTAGATTCACCCCTCCACTTT. Protein sequence: CASSYGWLDSPLHF.

The chain employs TRBV29-1 and TRBJ1-1; D is possibly TRBD1 (5 bases). Germline loops: CDR1 SQVTM, CDR2 ANQGSEA. V was pared by 7 bases and J by 1 base, with 25 bases between. The CDR3 extends over 17 amino acids. DNA for the CDR3: TGCAGCGCCACCAAAGGGAGGGGTCAGCTAAAGAACACTGAAGCTTTCTTT. Protein product: CSATKGRGQLKNTEAFF.

This clone was found once. The chain couples TRBV5-6 to TRBJ1-2; the match to TRBD1 covers 10 bases. There are 14 residues in the CDR3. Germline V gene lookup returns CDR1 SGHDT and CDR2 YYEEEE. Losses at the gene ends were 4 bases for V and 4 bases for J; bases not matched to a gene: 4. The CDR3 DNA is TGTGCCAGCAGCGTGACAGGGGGCGGCTATGGCTACACCTTC. Translated: CASSVTGGGYGYTF.

This chain joins TRBV4-1 and TRBJ2-2; D might be TRBD1 (6 bases). There are 16 residues in the CDR3. Trimming left V 1 base short and J 4 bases short, with 13 bases between. CDR1 and CDR2 from the germline V gene are MGHRA and YSYEKL. CDR3 region: CASSQGQTGFTGELFF. In DNA form, the CDR3 reads TGCGCCAGCAGCCAAGGACAGACAGGATTCACCGGGGAGCTGTTTTTT.

The chain combines TRBV7-2 with TRBJ2-6; D is perhaps TRBD1 (6 bases). Per germline, CDR1 SGHTA and CDR2 FQGNSA. V was pared by 2 bases and J by 4 bases, with 12 bases between. The CDR3 covers 16 residues. CDR3: CASSLTGFAGANVLTF. The CDR3 bases are TGTGCCAGCAGCTTAACAGGGTTCGCGGGGGCCAACGTCCTGACTTTC.

The chain combines TRBV5-5 with TRBJ1-4, with a weak D call TRBD1 (5 bases). With 0 bases removed from V and 0 bases from J, the gap between germline ends came to 12 bases. The CDR3 extends over 17 amino acids. Germline CDR1 and CDR2: SGHKS and YYEKEE (reference sequence). The CDR3 nucleotides read TGTGCCAGCAGCTTGGGGTCCGGGGGAGCAACTAATGAAAAACTGTTTTTT. It is translated as CASSLGSGGATNEKLFF.

The chain has TRBV29-1 and TRBJ2-3; maybe TRBD1 (6 bases). Between the trimmed V and J ends, which lost 7 bases and 2 bases, there was a span of 10 bases. CDR3 length: 12 residues. The germline V gene encodes CDR1 SQVTM and CDR2 ANQGSEA. The DNA of the CDR3 is TGCAGCGCTCGGGACAACACAGATACGCAGTATTTT. Its protein product is CSARDNTDTQYF.

The chain uses TRBV6-5 and TRBJ1-5, with D possibly matching TRBD1 (5 bases). The CDR3 consists of 14 residues. Trimming took off 7 bases at V and 3 bases at J, with 13 bases between the two ends. The germline V gene has CDR1 MNHEY and CDR2 SVGAGI. CDR3 protein: CASTRQGPNQPQHF. The CDR3 bases are TGTGCCAGCACGCGGCAGGGTCCCAATCAGCCCCAGCATTTT.

The chain joins TRBV19 to TRBJ1-3, with 10 bases fitting TRBD1. This CDR3 comprises 14 residues. Germline CDR1 and CDR2: LNHDA and SQIVND (reference sequence). The junction had 3 bases not matched to a gene; V was cut back by 6 bases and J by 4 bases. The DNA of the CDR3 is TGTGCCAGTAGAGGGACAGGGGAAGGAAACACCATATATTTT. The encoded protein is CASRGTGEGNTIYF.

The V call is TRBV2, the J call TRBJ1-4; D is ambiguous. V shed 8 bases and J shed 8 bases, with 18 bases lying between them. The CDR3 contains 14 residues. CDR1 is SNHLY, CDR2 FYNNEI, per germline. The CDR3 loop reads CASALRQAGEKLFF. DNA for the CDR3: TGTGCCAGCGCCCTGCGCCAGGCGGGGGAAAAACTGTTTTTT.

The rearrangement links TRBV15 to TRBJ1-3; D perhaps matches TRBD1 (5 bases). Per the germline V gene, CDR1 is LNHNV and CDR2 is YYDKDF (reference sequence). The V gene lost 0 bases and the J gene lost 0 bases, with 21 bases spanning the gap. The CDR3 length is 20 residues. The CDR3 DNA sequence: TGTGCCACCAGCAGAGATTACTCAGGGCCGGGCCAGAGCTCTGGAAACACCATATATTTT. Residues: CATSRDYSGPGQSSGNTIYF.

This chain links TRBV4-1 with TRBJ1-5, with D tentatively TRBD1 (5 bases). Germline-derived CDR1 and CDR2 are MGHRA and YSYEKL. The V end was cut by 4 bases, the J end by 4 bases, with 14 bases between. CDR3 size: 15 residues. The CDR3 region has the DNA TGCGCCAGCAGCCCCCAAGGGGAGGGGAATCAGCCCCAGCATTTT. Its translation is CASSPQGEGNQPQHF.